The 21 T cell receptor beta chains given below trace back to one sample, sequenced in a study of shared clonotypes between healthy human individuals. Libraries were prepared by immunoSEQ multiplex PCR; TCRdb keeps only in-frame clonotypes and omits some of them. The sample has a few million clones, more than 80% seen once. Sequences were obtained from naive CD4+ T cells from PBMCs. Subset: CD45RA+ positively selected. The receptors shown here come from a young man in good health. Some clones in this sample may be carry-over from other donors' samples.

The rearrangement uses TRBV27 and TRBJ2-7, with TRBD2 matching 12 bases. The CDR3 totals 14 residues. The germline V gene has CDR1 MNHEY and CDR2 SMNVEV (reference sequence). V was clipped by 0 bases and J by 6 bases; unmatched bases: 0. CDR3 in DNA: TGTGCCAGCAGTTTATCACTAGCGGGAGGCGAGCAGTACTTC. Its protein product is CASSLSLAGGEQYF.

The chain has TRBV5-1 and TRBJ2-2; D is unclear. This CDR3 has 15 residues. The V and J ends lost 1 base and 4 bases respectively, with 11 bases between them. Germline V CDR1 and CDR2: SGHRS, YFSETQ. The CDR3 DNA is TGCGCCAGCAGCTTGTCGACGGGTTTCACCGGGGAGCTGTTTTTT. It specifies CASSLSTGFTGELFF.

V usage is TRBV11-3 and J usage is TRBJ2-7, with D perhaps given as TRBD1 or TRBD2 (5 bases each). The V and J ends lost 0 bases and 6 bases respectively, with 12 bases between them. CDR1 is SGHNT, CDR2 YENEEA, per germline. The length of the CDR3 is 14 residues. CDR3 in amino acids: CASSLEGPYAEQYF. CDR3 coding DNA: TGTGCCAGCAGCTTAGAGGGACCCTACGCCGAGCAGTACTTC.

The rearrangement joins TRBV2 to TRBJ2-1, with 7 positions matching TRBD2. The germline V gene encodes CDR1 SNHLY and CDR2 FYNNEI. This CDR3 contains 13 residues. V lost 6 bases and J lost 2; bases outside the gene matches: 1. CDR3 protein: CASSLAAYNEQFF. As DNA, the CDR3 is TGTGCCAGCAGCCTAGCGGCCTACAATGAGCAGTTCTTC.

A single count supports this clone. The V and J genes are TRBV11-2 and TRBJ2-5; weak D call: TRBD1 (5 bases). Germline V gene lookup returns CDR1 SGHAT and CDR2 FQNNGV. The CDR3 is made up of 16 amino acids. V lost 2 bases to trimming and J lost 0 bases, with 13 bases between them. As DNA, the CDR3 is TGTGCCAGCAGCTTATTTCAGGGATTGTACCAAGAGACCCAGTACTTC. Translation: CASSLFQGLYQETQYF. The entire variable domain, with the rest obtained from reference TRBV11-2 and TRBJ2-5, is as follows: EAGVAQSPRYKIIEKRQSVAFWCNPISGHATLYWYQQILGQGPKLLIQFQNNGVVDDSQLPKDRFSAERLKGVDSTLKIQPAKLEDSAVYLCASSLFQGLYQETQYFGPGTRLLVL.

The rearrangement uses TRBV7-2 and TRBJ2-3, with D possibly matching TRBD2 (6 bases). Germline V gene data show CDR1 as SGHTA and CDR2 as FQGNSA. The CDR3 loop spans 16 amino acids. V lost 1 base, J lost 0 bases, and 11 bases lay in between. CDR3 amino acids: CASSLGVGRSTDTQYF. CDR3 DNA: TGTGCCAGCAGCTTAGGCGTCGGGAGAAGCACAGATACGCAGTATTTT.

The chain employs TRBV6-6 and TRBJ2-7; D uncertain. The CDR3 has 14 amino acids. Germline V gene data show CDR1 as MNHNY and CDR2 as SVGAGI (reference sequence). Trimming removed 0 bases from V and 5 bases from J, with 11 bases in between. CDR3 in amino acids: CASSYSPTRDEQYF. The CDR3 DNA sequence: TGTGCCAGCAGTTACTCCCCTACAAGGGACGAGCAGTACTTC.

V usage is TRBV7-3 and J usage is TRBJ1-6; no clear D gene. CDR1 and CDR2 from the germline V gene are SGHTA and FQGTGA. V was pared by 2 bases and J by 7 bases, with 12 bases between. CDR3 length equals 15 residues. The CDR3 spells CASSLLGRENSPLHF. CDR3 DNA sequence: TGTGCCAGCAGCTTACTGGGTCGGGAGAATTCACCCCTCCACTTT.

This chain joins TRBV27 and TRBJ2-5, with D possibly TRBD1 on 6 matching bases. The CDR3 consists of 14 residues. V was cut by 6 bases and J by 2 bases, with 13 bases left in between. Germline V lookup: CDR1 MNHEY, CDR2 SMNVEV (reference sequence). The CDR3 DNA reads TGTGCCAGCAGCCCGGACAGAATACAAGAGACCCAGTACTTC. Translation: CASSPDRIQETQYF.

The chain joins TRBV15 to TRBJ1-2, with a possible D match to TRBD1 (5 bases). Trimming stripped 0 bases from V and 0 bases from J, with 11 bases between. CDR3 length: 16 amino acids. Germline loops: CDR1 LNHNV, CDR2 YYDKDF (reference sequence). This CDR3 is CATSRDRGRANYGYTF. CDR3 nucleotides: TGTGCCACCAGCAGAGATCGTGGCAGGGCTAACTATGGCTACACCTTC.

The chain combines TRBV25-1 with TRBJ2-1, with D possibly TRBD1 on 5 matching bases. The ends were cut back, 8 bases at V and 9 bases at J, with 17 bases in the middle. The CDR3 has 13 residues. Germline-derived CDR1 and CDR2 are MGHDK and SYGVNS. As DNA, the CDR3 is TGTGCCAGCGGAAGGGGTGGGTCCGTTGAGCAGTTCTTC. Protein product: CASGRGGSVEQFF.

The chain couples TRBV18 to TRBJ2-7; tentatively, D is TRBD2 (7 bases). In germline, CDR1 is KGHSH, CDR2 LQKENI. This CDR3 comprises 15 residues. V lost 3 bases to trimming and J lost 3 bases, with 15 bases between them. CDR3 sequence: CASSPITGGHYEQYF. The CDR3 region has the DNA TGTGCCAGCTCACCCATTACCGGGGGGCACTACGAGCAGTACTTC. The variable domain in full, completed from reference TRBV18 and TRBJ2-7, reads NAGVMQNPRHLVRRRGQEARLRCSPMKGHSHVYWYRQLPEEGLKFMVYLQKENIIDESGMPKERFSAEFPKEGPSILRIQQVVRGDSAAYFCASSPITGGHYEQYFGPGTRLTVT.

The V gene is TRBV6-1, the J gene TRBJ1-4; D uncertain. The CDR3 runs to 15 residues. Trimming removed 2 bases at V and 3 bases at J, with 10 bases between. Germline V lookup: CDR1 MNHNS, CDR2 SASEGT. As DNA, the CDR3 is TGTGCCAGCAGTGAACGGGTTCCACCTAATGAAAAACTGTTTTTT. Protein sequence: CASSERVPPNEKLFF.

The chain couples TRBV6-6 to TRBJ2-2; 7 nucleotides match TRBD1. CDR1 and CDR2 (germline): MNHNY, SVGAGI (reference sequence). Unmatched junction bases numbered 10, after V lost 4 bases and J lost 8 bases. The length of the CDR3 is 15 residues. In nucleotides, the CDR3 is TGTGCCAGCAGTTCCCGGGGACAGTCTGAAGGGGAGCTGTTTTTT. Translated: CASSSRGQSEGELFF.

The rearrangement links TRBV11-3 to TRBJ2-7; 9 bases match TRBD1. Germline values: CDR1 SGHNT, CDR2 YENEEA. V gave up 5 bases and J gave up 4 bases; unmatched junction bases: 6. CDR3 size: 14 residues. Written as DNA, the CDR3 is TGTGCCAGCAGCCCGGGACAGGGTCGTTACGAGCAGTACTTC. It is translated as CASSPGQGRYEQYF.

DNA of the CDR3: TGTGCCACCAGCAGAAACAGGGGAGGGTACGAGCAGTACTTC. Translation: CATSRNRGGYEQYF. V is TRBV15 and J is TRBJ2-7; D tentatively reads TRBD1 or TRBD2 (7 bases each). The CDR3 contains 14 residues. V was pared by 2 bases and J by 4 bases, with 12 bases between. Germline CDR1 reads LNHNV; CDR2 reads YYDKDF (reference sequence).

This clone appeared a single time. This rearrangement joins TRBV7-2 to TRBJ1-2; 10 bases are a match to TRBD1. CDR3 length equals 15 residues. From germline, CDR1 is SGHTA and CDR2 FQGNSA. Germline trimming cut 4 bases from V and 4 bases from J; bases unmatched to any gene: 6. The CDR3 coding sequence is TGTGCCAGCAGCTCGCCGGGACAGGGGACCTATGGCTACACCTTC. Its translation is CASSSPGQGTYGYTF.

With regard to this clone: Other nucleotide sequences in the sample specify the same CDR3. The V call is TRBV20-1, the J call TRBJ1-6, with D unclear. This CDR3 is 11 amino acids long. The germline CDR1 and CDR2 sequences are DFQATT and SNEGSKA (reference sequence). The ends were cut back, 3 bases at V and 7 bases at J, with 4 bases in the middle. The CDR3 DNA sequence: TGCAGTGCTAGGGGCAATTCACCCCTCCACTTT. Protein sequence: CSARGNSPLHF.

This sequence joins TRBV11-2 and TRBJ2-5; TRBD1 agrees at 7 bases. V dropped 3 bases and J dropped 2; count of bases not matched to a gene: 9. The CDR3 is made up of 16 amino acids. The germline V gene encodes CDR1 SGHAT and CDR2 FQNNGV. The CDR3 region has the DNA TGTGCCAGCAGCTTCCTGGGGCAGGGGGATCAAGAGACCCAGTACTTC. This gives the protein CASSFLGQGDQETQYF.

V is TRBV7-9 and J is TRBJ2-2, with D perhaps TRBD1 (5 bases). In germline, CDR1 is SEHNR, CDR2 FQNEAQ (reference sequence). The CDR3 spans 14 residues. V lost 2 bases and J 3 bases, leaving 7 bases between the germline ends. CDR3 DNA: TGTGCCAGCAGCTTAACAGGAGACACCGGGGAGCTGTTTTTT. Its protein is CASSLTGDTGELFF.

This clone came up once. The chain links TRBV7-3 to TRBJ2-3; the D gene is possibly TRBD1 (6 bases). The ends were cut back, 2 bases at V and 4 bases at J, with 13 bases in the middle. This CDR3 has 15 residues. Looked up from germline, CDR1 is SGHTA and CDR2 is FQGTGA. The CDR3 DNA sequence: TGTGCCAGCAGCTTATCGGGCAGGGGACCAGATACGCAGTATTTT. Amino acids: CASSLSGRGPDTQYF.